The 16 T cell receptor beta chains below all came from one sample that was sequenced in a study of molecular identifiers for immune sequencing clone quantification. TCRdb redid the calling of the PCR reads with MiXCR, one entry per CDR3 protein. There are fewer than 350,000 distinct CDR3 sequences in the sample; about 23% occur only once, and around 0.74% lies in the top ten. Specimen: naive CD8+ T cells from blood, with Jurkat cell RNA spiked in. Subset of the sample: FACS-sorted CD8+CD4-CCR7+CD45RA+ naive T cells. These receptors originate from a human donor in good health. Some libraries in this study had Jurkat cell RNA spiked in.

Points on this clonotype: Since the CDR3 does not end with the conserved phenylalanine or tryptophan, this likely comes from a read error. This sequence joins TRBV9 and TRBJ1-1, with D possibly TRBD1 on 5 matching bases. The V end was cut by 3 bases, the J end by 1 base, with 19 bases between. The CDR3 has 17 amino acids. Germline CDR1 reads SGDLS; CDR2 reads YYNGEE. The DNA of the CDR3 is TGTGCCAGCAGCGGTCAATTGGGGGACCCAGGGAACACTGAAGCTTTCTCT. Its translation is CASSGQLGDPGNTEAFS.

This clonotype occurred a few times. V and J are TRBV4-3 and TRBJ2-7; tentative D call: TRBD2 (5 bases). The CDR3 has 16 amino acids. Per germline, CDR1 LGHNA and CDR2 YSLEER. The ends were cut back, 0 bases at V and 3 bases at J, with 15 bases in the middle. CDR3 loop: CASSQEGSGVNYEQYF. The CDR3 nucleotides read TGCGCCAGCAGCCAAGAGGGGTCCGGGGTTAACTACGAGCAGTACTTC.

This sequence joins TRBV6-5 and TRBJ2-1, with a tentative D call TRBD2 (6 bases). This CDR3 is built from 14 residues. Trimming removed 4 bases at V and 8 bases at J, with 15 bases between. Per germline, CDR1 MNHEY and CDR2 SVGAGI. The CDR3 is CASSFGSGWDEQFF. The CDR3 bases are TGTGCCAGCAGTTTCGGTAGCGGTTGGGATGAGCAGTTCTTC.

Only one count was recorded for this clonotype. One junction end does not reproduce the germline sequence, and a read error may be involved. The rearrangement uses TRBV11-2 and TRBJ2-7; maybe TRBD2 (5 bases). CDR3 size: 13 residues. Germline loops: CDR1 SGHAT, CDR2 FQNNGV. The CDR3: CASNLLVSYTQYF. The DNA of the CDR3 is TGTGCCAGCAACTTACTAGTCTCCTACACGCAATACTTC.

This clonotype was seen many times. The rearrangement joins TRBV7-9 to TRBJ1-1; 10 bases are a match to TRBD1. The V gene's germline CDR1 is SEHNR and CDR2 FQNEAQ (reference sequence). The CDR3 runs to 15 residues. V dropped 5 bases and J dropped 4; count of bases not matched to a gene: 7. CDR3 sequence (DNA): TGTGCCAGCAGCGCTTGGGACAGGGGAGGCACTGAAGCTTTCTTT. Its translation is CASSAWDRGGTEAFF.

The chain employs TRBV5-4 and TRBJ2-3; no reliable D call. The CDR3 runs 15 residues. V shed 0 bases and J shed 0 bases, with 8 bases lying between them. Per germline, CDR1 SGHNT and CDR2 YYREEE (reference sequence). The CDR3 nucleotides read TGTGCCAGCAGCTTGGTGCAACCTAGCACAGATACGCAGTATTTT. Translated: CASSLVQPSTDTQYF. The full variable domain, in which reference TRBV5-4 and TRBJ2-3 provide the parts outside the CDR3, is ETGVTQSPTHLIKTRGQQVTLRCSSQSGHNTVSWYQQALGQGPQFIFQYYREEENGRGNFPPRFSGLQFPNYSSELNVNALELDDSALYLCASSLVQPSTDTQYFGPGTRLTVL.

This clonotype was detected many times. The chain couples TRBV20-1 to TRBJ2-7, with D uncertain. V gave up 0 bases and J gave up 3 bases, with 15 bases separating them. From germline, CDR1 is DFQATT and CDR2 SNEGSKA (reference sequence). The CDR3 spans 15 residues. Here the CDR3 reads CSARDPSSAGYEQYF. DNA of the CDR3: TGCAGTGCTAGAGATCCCAGCTCCGCCGGCTACGAGCAGTACTTC.

The rearrangement uses TRBV29-1 and TRBJ2-2; 7 nucleotides align to TRBD2. The V gene's germline CDR1 is SQVTM and CDR2 ANQGSEA. The CDR3 consists of 15 residues. The CDR3 spells CSATGDRGVTGELFF. CDR3 nucleotides: TGCAGTGCTACCGGGGATCGGGGGGTCACCGGGGAGCTGTTTTTT.

The gene calls are TRBV20-1 and TRBJ1-1, with 9 bases fitting TRBD1. There are 15 residues in the CDR3. V lost 0 bases, J lost 2 bases, and 4 bases stayed unmatched. Germline CDR1 DFQATT, CDR2 SNEGSKA (reference sequence). The CDR3 spells CSARDRDRANTEAFF. The CDR3 nucleotides read TGCAGTGCTAGAGATCGGGACAGGGCCAACACTGAAGCTTTCTTT.

CDR3 protein: CACSFRETGLSETQYF. CDR3 bases: TGTGCCTGCAGCTTTCGGGAGACAGGGTTATCAGAGACCCAGTACTTC. The chain employs TRBV5-3 and TRBJ2-5; possibly TRBD1 for D (7 bases). TRBV5-3 is classed as an ORF, of uncertain function. This CDR3 comprises 16 residues. Trimming took off 10 bases at V and 4 bases at J, with 26 bases between the two ends.

In this sample, this clonotype turned up a few times. The chain couples TRBV19 to TRBJ2-3, with D perhaps given as TRBD1 or TRBD2 (5 bases each). Germline assignment: CDR1 LNHDA and CDR2 SQIVND (reference sequence). The CDR3 runs to 17 residues. The ends were cut back, 2 bases at V and 5 bases at J, with 20 bases in the middle. CDR3 DNA sequence: TGTGCCAGTAGTATAACGGGGCACCCCAGTATGGAAGATACGCAGTATTTT. The encoded protein is CASSITGHPSMEDTQYF.

This clonotype was seen at least ten times. The V gene is TRBV14, the J gene TRBJ2-7; D is ambiguous. The CDR3 has 15 residues. CDR1 SGHDN and CDR2 FVKESK come from the germline V gene. V dropped 4 bases and J dropped 5 bases, with 18 bases sitting between them. The CDR3 bases are TGTGCCAGCAGCCCGAGACCCGCCTCAAGGCACGAGCAGTACTTC. Protein sequence: CASSPRPASRHEQYF.

The V gene is TRBV7-9, the J gene TRBJ2-1, with a tentative D call TRBD1 (7 bases). The germline V and J ends were trimmed by 11 bases and 3 bases, with 26 bases remaining between them. The CDR3 is 17 amino acids. Germline loops: CDR1 SEHNR, CDR2 FQNEAQ (reference sequence). In DNA, the CDR3 is TGTGCCGGCATCCGGCCGAATCAGGGGGGCGTCTACAATGAGCAGTTCTTC. It yields the protein CAGIRPNQGGVYNEQFF.

Ten or more counts support this clonotype. The chain combines TRBV4-1 with TRBJ1-1; D might be TRBD1 (6 bases). The CDR3 has 14 residues. The ends were cut back, 5 bases at V and 1 base at J, with 11 bases in the middle. The germline gives CDR1 MGHRA, CDR2 YSYEKL. CDR3 sequence reads: CASSYWTENTEAFF. The CDR3 DNA sequence: TGCGCCAGCAGCTACTGGACAGAGAACACTGAAGCTTTCTTT.

This clonotype was picked up a small number of times. This rearrangement joins TRBV4-1 to TRBJ2-4; D gene unclear. Germline-derived CDR1 and CDR2 are MGHRA and YSYEKL. The ends were cut back, 1 base at V and 0 bases at J, with 7 bases in the middle. The CDR3 has 15 amino acids. The CDR3 here is CASSQVTVAKNIQYF. CDR3 bases: TGCGCCAGCAGCCAAGTTACAGTAGCCAAAAACATTCAGTACTTC.

This clonotype showed up many times. The chain couples TRBV12-3 or TRBV12-4 to TRBJ1-5, with D perhaps matching TRBD1 (6 bases). The CDR3 length is 16 residues. V lost 0 bases and J 4 bases, leaving 13 bases between the germline ends. DNA of the CDR3: TGTGCCAGCAGTTTAGCTCGGCCAGGGGTTAATCAGCCCCAGCATTTT. It codes for CASSLARPGVNQPQHF.